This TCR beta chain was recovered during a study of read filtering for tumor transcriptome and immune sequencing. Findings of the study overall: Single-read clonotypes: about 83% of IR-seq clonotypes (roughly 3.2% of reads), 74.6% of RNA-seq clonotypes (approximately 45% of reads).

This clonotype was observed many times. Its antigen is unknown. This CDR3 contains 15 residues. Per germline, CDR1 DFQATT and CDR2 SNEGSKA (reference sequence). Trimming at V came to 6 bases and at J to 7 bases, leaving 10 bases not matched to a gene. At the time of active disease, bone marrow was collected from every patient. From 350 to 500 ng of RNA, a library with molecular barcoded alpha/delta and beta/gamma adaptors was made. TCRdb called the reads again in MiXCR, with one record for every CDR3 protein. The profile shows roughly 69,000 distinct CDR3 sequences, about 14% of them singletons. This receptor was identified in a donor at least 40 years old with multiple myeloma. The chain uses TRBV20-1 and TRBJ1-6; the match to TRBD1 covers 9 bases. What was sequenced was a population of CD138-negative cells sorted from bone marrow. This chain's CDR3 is CSAKFGTGWNSPLHF. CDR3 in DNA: TGCAGTGCCAAATTCGGGACAGGGTGGAATTCACCCCTCCACTTT.